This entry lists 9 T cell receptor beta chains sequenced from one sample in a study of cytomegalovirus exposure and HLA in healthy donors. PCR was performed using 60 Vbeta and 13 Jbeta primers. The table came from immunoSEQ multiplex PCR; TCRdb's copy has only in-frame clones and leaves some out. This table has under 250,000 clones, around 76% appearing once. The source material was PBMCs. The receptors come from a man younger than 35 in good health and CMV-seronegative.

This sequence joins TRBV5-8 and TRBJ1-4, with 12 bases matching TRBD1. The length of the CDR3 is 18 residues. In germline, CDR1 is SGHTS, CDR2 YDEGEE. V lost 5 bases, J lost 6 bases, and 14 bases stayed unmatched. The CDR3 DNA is TGTGCCAGCAGTTCGACTACCGGGACAGGGGGCAGTTATGAAAAACTGTTTTTT. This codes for CASSSTTGTGGSYEKLFF. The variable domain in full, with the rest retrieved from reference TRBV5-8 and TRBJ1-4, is EAGVTQSPTHLIKTRGQQATLRCSPISGHTSVYWYQQALGLGLQFLLWYDEGEERNRGNFPPRFSGRQFPNYSSELNVNALELEDSALYLCASSSTTGTGGSYEKLFFGSGTQLSVL.

The chain's CDR3 is CASNRGVDEKLFF. The CDR3 DNA reads TGTGCCAGTAACAGGGGAGTCGATGAAAAACTGTTTTTT. The chain carries TRBV30 and TRBJ1-4, with TRBD1 matching over 7 bases. With V trimmed by 8 bases and J by 6 bases, 9 bases remained unmatched. This CDR3 is 13 amino acids long. From germline, CDR1 is GTSNPN and CDR2 SVGIG (reference sequence).

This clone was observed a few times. The CDR3 region is CAWSVPGYGYTF. The CDR3 bases are TGTGCCTGGAGTGTGCCCGGGTATGGCTACACCTTC. J is TRBJ1-2 and V is TRBV30; D not resolved. The CDR3 length is 12 residues. Germline CDR1 GTSNPN, CDR2 SVGIG (reference sequence). The ends were cut back, 0 bases at V and 5 bases at J, with 7 bases in the middle.

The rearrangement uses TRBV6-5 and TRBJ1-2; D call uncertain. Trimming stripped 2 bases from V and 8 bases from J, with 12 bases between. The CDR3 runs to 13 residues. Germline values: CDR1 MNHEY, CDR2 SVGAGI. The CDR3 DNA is TGTGCCAGCAGTTACGTCGGGTCTGCCGGCTACACCTTC. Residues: CASSYVGSAGYTF.

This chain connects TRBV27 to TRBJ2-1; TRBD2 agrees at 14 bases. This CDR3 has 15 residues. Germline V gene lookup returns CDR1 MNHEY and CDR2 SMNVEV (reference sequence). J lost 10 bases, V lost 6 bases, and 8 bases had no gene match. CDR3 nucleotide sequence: TGTGCCAGCAGCCCCGGGACTAGCGGGAGTTGGGAGCAGTTCTTC. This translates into CASSPGTSGSWEQFF.

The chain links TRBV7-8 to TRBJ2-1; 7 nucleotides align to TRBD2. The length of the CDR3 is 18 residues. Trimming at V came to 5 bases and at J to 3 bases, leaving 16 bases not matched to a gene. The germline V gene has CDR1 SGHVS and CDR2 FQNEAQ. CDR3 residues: CASSASHLAAGLYNEQFF. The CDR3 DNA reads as TGTGCCAGCAGCGCATCTCATCTAGCAGCGGGGCTCTACAATGAGCAGTTCTTC.

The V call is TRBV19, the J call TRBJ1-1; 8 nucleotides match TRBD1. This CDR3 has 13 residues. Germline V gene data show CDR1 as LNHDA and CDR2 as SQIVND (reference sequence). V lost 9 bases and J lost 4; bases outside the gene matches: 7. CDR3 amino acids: CASSRGLGTEAFF. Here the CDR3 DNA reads TGTGCCAGCTCCAGGGGGCTGGGCACTGAAGCTTTCTTT.

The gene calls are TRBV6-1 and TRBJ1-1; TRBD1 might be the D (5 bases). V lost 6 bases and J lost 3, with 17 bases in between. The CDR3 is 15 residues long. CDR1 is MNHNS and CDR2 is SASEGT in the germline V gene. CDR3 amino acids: CASRAGWGLDTEAFF. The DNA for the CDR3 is TGTGCCAGCAGAGCCGGTTGGGGCCTTGACACTGAAGCTTTCTTT.

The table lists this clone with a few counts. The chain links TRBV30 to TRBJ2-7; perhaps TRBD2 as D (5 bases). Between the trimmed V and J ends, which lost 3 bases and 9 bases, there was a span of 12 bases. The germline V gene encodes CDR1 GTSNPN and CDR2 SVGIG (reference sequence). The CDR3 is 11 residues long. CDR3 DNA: TGTGCCTGGAGCCCCGGTGCGGGGCAGTACTTC. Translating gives CAWSPGAGQYF.